This T cell receptor (beta chain) was observed in a study of blood T cell repertoires in COVID-19. Study details: The origin of the acute and convalescent COVID-19 samples was the United States, Italy and Spain.

Sequenced by immunoSEQ multiplex PCR; TCRdb stores in-frame clones only, minus some. The table records 150,000 to 250,000 clones, around 82% of them present only once. There are 14 residues in the CDR3. The V end was cut by 1 base, the J end by 1 base, with 7 bases between. Germline V gene sequence: CDR1 SGHTA, CDR2 FQGNSA. The sequence was collected from a man aged 35 to 55 who had recovered from COVID-19. V and J are TRBV7-2 and TRBJ2-5; D ambiguous. The sample was PBMCs or T cells enriched from blood (not recorded which). This CDR3 reads CASSLVPSQETQYF. CDR3 nucleotide sequence: TGTGCCAGCAGCTTAGTCCCCTCCCAAGAGACCCAGTACTTC.